The clone carrying this T cell receptor (beta chain) occurred once. This sample is part of a study of cytomegalovirus exposure and HLA in healthy donors. The primer mix had 60 Vbeta and 13 Jbeta primers. Methods used by the authors: A later analysis tallied about 80 million unique TCR beta chains, 8.5 million to 11 million of them shared. Method: immunoSEQ multiplex PCR; TCRdb's copy keeps in-frame clones and lacks some. The DNA was the basis for D and trimming; V, J and clone size are from that table. Of 200,000 or so clones listed, approximately 79% are singletons. This clonotype originated in a man in his fifties or sixties in good health and CMV-seronegative. The sample was PBMCs.

The CDR3 region is CASSGDKVYEQYF. In DNA form, the CDR3 reads TGTGCCAGCAGTGGAGACAAAGTCTACGAGCAGTACTTC. The chain links TRBV2 to TRBJ2-7; no clear D gene. The CDR3 spans 13 residues. Trimming removed 4 bases from V and 3 bases from J, with 10 bases in between. Germline CDR1 reads SNHLY; CDR2 reads FYNNEI.